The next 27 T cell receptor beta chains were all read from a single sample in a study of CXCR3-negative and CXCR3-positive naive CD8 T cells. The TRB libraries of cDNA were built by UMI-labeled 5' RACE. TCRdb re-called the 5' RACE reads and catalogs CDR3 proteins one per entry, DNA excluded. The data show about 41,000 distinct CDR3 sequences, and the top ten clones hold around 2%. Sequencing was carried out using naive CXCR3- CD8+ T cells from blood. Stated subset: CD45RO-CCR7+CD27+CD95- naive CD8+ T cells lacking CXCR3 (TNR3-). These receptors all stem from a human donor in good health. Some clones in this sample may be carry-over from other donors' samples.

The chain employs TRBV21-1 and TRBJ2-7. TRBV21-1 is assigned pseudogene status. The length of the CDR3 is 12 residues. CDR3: CASSKDSGKQYF.

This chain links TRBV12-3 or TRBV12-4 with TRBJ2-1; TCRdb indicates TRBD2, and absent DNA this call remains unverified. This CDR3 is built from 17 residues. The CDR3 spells CASSFSLSSGGYNEQFF.

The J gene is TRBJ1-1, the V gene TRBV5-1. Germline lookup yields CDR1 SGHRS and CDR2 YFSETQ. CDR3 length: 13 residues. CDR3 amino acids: CASSLAGSDEAFF.

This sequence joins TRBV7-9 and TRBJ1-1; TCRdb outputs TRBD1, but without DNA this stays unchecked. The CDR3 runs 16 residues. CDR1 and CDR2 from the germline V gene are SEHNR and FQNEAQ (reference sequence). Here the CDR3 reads CASSPWSESKNTEAFF.

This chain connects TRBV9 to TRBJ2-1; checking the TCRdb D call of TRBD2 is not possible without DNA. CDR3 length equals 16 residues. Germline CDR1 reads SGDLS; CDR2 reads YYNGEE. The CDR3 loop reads CASSVGIAETYNEQFF.

The CDR3 loop reads CSAEGQKYEQYF. This sequence joins TRBV29-1 and TRBJ2-7; TCRdb's assignment of TRBD1 cannot be checked, as there is no DNA. The CDR3 length is 12 residues. Germline values: CDR1 SQVTM, CDR2 ANQGSEA.

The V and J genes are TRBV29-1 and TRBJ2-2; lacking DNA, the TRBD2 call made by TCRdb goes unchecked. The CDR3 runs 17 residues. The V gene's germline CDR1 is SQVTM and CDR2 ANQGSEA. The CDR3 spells CSVASTSGSRIAGELFF.

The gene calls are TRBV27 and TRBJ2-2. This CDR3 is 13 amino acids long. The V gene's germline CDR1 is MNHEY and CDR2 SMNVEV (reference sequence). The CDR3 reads CASFGFGTGELFF.

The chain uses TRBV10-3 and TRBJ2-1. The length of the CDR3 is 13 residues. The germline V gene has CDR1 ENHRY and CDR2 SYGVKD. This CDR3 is CADPSEAPNEQFF.

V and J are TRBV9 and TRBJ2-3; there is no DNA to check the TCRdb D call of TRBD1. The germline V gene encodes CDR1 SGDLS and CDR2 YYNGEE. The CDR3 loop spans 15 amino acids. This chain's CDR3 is CASSAWTGVTDTQYF.

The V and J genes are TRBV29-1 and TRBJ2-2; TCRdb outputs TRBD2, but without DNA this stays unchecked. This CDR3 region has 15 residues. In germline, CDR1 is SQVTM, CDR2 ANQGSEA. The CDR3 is CSVELDGSGTGELFF.

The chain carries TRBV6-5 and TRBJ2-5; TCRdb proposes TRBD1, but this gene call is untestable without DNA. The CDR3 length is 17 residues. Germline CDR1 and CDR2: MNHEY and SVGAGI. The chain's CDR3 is CASSIQFRDRVQETQYF.

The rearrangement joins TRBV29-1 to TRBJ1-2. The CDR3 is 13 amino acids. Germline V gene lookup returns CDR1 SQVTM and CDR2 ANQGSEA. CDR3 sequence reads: CSVEPGPLNGYTF.

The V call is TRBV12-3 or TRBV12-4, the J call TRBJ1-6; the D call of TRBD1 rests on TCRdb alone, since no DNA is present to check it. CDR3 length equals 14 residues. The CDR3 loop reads CASSFERGNSPLHF.

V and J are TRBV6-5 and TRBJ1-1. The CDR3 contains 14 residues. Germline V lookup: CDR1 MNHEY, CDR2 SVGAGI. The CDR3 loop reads CASSYFASRAEAFF.

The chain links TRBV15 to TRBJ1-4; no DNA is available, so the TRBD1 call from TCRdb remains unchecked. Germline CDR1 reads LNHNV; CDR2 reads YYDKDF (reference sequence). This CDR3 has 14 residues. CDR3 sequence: CATSWDTTNEKLFF.

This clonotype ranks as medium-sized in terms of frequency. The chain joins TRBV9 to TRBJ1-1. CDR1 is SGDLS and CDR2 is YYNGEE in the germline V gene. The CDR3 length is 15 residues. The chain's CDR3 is CASSVGIGVVAEAFF.

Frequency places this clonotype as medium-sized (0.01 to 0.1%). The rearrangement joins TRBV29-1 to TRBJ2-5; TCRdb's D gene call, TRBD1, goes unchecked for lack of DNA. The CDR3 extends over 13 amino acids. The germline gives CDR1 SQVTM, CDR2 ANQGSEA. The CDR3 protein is CSVGQDLEETQYF. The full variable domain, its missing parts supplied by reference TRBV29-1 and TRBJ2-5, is SAVISQKPSRDICQRGTSLTIQCQVDSQVTMMFWYRQQPGQSLTLIATANQGSEATYESGFVIDKFPISRPNLTFSTLTVSNMSPEDSSIYLCSVGQDLEETQYFGPGTRLLVL.

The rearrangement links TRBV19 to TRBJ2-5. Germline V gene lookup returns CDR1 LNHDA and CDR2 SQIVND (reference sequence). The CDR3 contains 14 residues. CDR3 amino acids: CASSIPGYQETQYF.

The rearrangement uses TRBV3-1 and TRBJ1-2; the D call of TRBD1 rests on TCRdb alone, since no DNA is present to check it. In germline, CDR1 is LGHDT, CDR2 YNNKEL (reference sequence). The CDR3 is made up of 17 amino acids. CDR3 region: CASSQVIRGREDYGYTF.

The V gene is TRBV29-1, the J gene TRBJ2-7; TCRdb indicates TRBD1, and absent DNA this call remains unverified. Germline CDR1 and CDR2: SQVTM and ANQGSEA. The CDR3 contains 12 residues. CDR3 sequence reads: CSEMTDTYEQYF.

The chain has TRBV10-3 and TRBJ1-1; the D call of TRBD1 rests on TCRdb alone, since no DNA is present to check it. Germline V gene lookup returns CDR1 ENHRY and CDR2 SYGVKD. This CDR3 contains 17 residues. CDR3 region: CAISTGTGGASFTEAFF.

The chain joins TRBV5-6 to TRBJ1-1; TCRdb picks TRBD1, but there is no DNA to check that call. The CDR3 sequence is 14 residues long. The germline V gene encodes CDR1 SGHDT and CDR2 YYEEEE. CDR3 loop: CASSFPSGGTEAFF.

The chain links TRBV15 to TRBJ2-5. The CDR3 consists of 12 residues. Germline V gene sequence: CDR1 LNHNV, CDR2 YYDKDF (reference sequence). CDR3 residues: CATSRGVETQYF.

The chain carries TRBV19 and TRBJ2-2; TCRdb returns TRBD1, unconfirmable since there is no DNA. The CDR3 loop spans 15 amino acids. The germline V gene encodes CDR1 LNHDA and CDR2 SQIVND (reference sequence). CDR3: CASSPWGGNTGELFF.

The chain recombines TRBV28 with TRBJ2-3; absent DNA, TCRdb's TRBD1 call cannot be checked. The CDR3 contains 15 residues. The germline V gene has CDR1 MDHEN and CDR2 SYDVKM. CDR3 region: CASSPDRGRADTQYF.

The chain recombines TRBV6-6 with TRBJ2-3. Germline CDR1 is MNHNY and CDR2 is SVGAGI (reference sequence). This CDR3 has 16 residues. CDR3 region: CASSYWTISATDTQYF.